Below are 9 T cell receptor beta chains sequenced from a single sample in a study of radiation and T cells in renal cell carcinoma. Sequencing was performed with immunoSEQ multiplex PCR; in TCRdb, only in-frame clones are kept and a portion is missing. The sample shows 100,000 to 150,000 clones, roughly 91% of them seen only once. Time point denoted: blood 2 weeks post-SBRT. Treatment specified: 15 Gy SBRT to primary tumor, nephrectomy 4 weeks later. Sequences were derived from blood, sampled from a patient whose treatment included radiotherapy and nephrectomy. All receptors come from a woman in her 70s with renal cell carcinoma.

With regard to this clone: At one end, the junction sequence differs from germline, possibly due to a read error. The V gene is TRBV7-7, the J gene TRBJ1-3; TRBD1 matches 7 bases. This CDR3 is 13 amino acids long. Germline CDR1 is SSHAT and CDR2 is FNYEAQ (reference sequence). DNA for the CDR3: TGTGCTAGCAGCTGGGCCAGGGGGGACACCATATATTTT. The encoded protein is CASSWARGDTIYF.

The chain joins TRBV5-1 to TRBJ1-1; D is unresolved. The CDR3 consists of 15 residues. Germline lookup yields CDR1 SGHRS and CDR2 YFSETQ. Trimming removed 0 bases at V and 1 base at J, with 10 bases between. The CDR3 nucleotides read TGCGCCAGCAGCTTGGAAGGGTTCGGGAACACTGAAGCTTTCTTT. As protein: CASSLEGFGNTEAFF.

The V call is TRBV28, the J call TRBJ2-1, with 9 nucleotides matching TRBD1. Germline trimming cut 5 bases from V and 12 bases from J; bases unmatched to any gene: 2. The CDR3 consists of 11 residues. Germline V gene data show CDR1 as MDHEN and CDR2 as SYDVKM. The CDR3 loop is CASSATGGQFF. The CDR3 region has the DNA TGTGCCAGCAGTGCGACAGGGGGGCAGTTCTTC. The whole variable domain, remainder taken from reference TRBV28 and TRBJ2-1, is DVKVTQSSRYLVKRTGEKVFLECVQDMDHENMFWYRQDPGLGLRLIYFSYDVKMKEKGDIPEGYSVSREKKERFSLILESASTNQTSMYLCASSATGGQFFGPGTRLTVL.

J is TRBJ2-7 and V is TRBV11-3; the D gene is possibly TRBD2 (6 bases). CDR3 size: 14 residues. The germline CDR1 and CDR2 sequences are SGHNT and YENEEA. The V gene lost 5 bases and the J gene lost 0 bases, with 11 bases spanning the gap. CDR3: CASSLGRDSYEQYF. The CDR3 coding sequence is TGTGCCAGCAGCCTAGGGCGGGACTCCTACGAGCAGTACTTC.

The chain is built from TRBV5-4 and TRBJ2-3; no definite D call. The V gene lost 5 bases and the J gene lost 0 bases, with 7 bases spanning the gap. The germline gives CDR1 SGHNT, CDR2 YYREEE (reference sequence). The CDR3 spans 13 residues. As DNA, the CDR3 is TGTGCCAGCAGGTCGCCAAGCACAGATACGCAGTATTTT. The encoded protein is CASRSPSTDTQYF.

This chain links TRBV7-2 with TRBJ1-6; TRBD1 matches at 7 bases. The length of the CDR3 is 15 residues. J gave up 4 bases and V 5 bases, and 5 bases lay outside the gene matches. Germline V gene lookup returns CDR1 SGHTA and CDR2 FQGNSA. In DNA form, the CDR3 reads TGTGCCAGCAGCACCCGACAGGGATATAATTCACCCCTCCACTTT. Translating it yields CASSTRQGYNSPLHF.

This clone was seen a few times. The V gene is TRBV10-3, the J gene TRBJ1-1; TRBD1 agrees at 8 bases. The CDR3 has 14 amino acids. Germline V gene data show CDR1 as ENHRY and CDR2 as SYGVKD. With 2 bases clipped from V and 1 base from J, the junction kept 0 bases outside the gene matches. CDR3 nucleotides: TGTGCCATCAGTGAGGGACAGGGGAACACTGAAGCTTTCTTT. It yields the protein CAISEGQGNTEAFF.

The rearrangement joins TRBV9 to TRBJ1-1; D gene unclear. Germline V gives CDR1 SGDLS, CDR2 YYNGEE. The CDR3 consists of 15 residues. Trimming stripped 4 bases from V and 3 bases from J, with 16 bases between. CDR3 protein: CASSPRGRSDTEAFF. The CDR3 region has the DNA TGTGCCAGCAGCCCACGTGGACGGAGTGACACTGAAGCTTTCTTT. Full variable domain (outside the CDR3, taken from reference TRBV9 and TRBJ1-1): DSGVTQTPKHLITATGQRVTLRCSPRSGDLSVYWYQQSLDQGLQFLIQYYNGEERAKGNILERFSAQQFPDLHSELNLSSLELGDSALYFCASSPRGRSDTEAFFGQGTRLTVV.

The rearrangement uses TRBV5-8 and TRBJ2-7, with TRBD2 identical over 8 bases. V was pared by 4 bases and J by 0 bases, with 9 bases of the junction left unmatched. The CDR3 loop spans 16 amino acids. Germline V CDR1 and CDR2: SGHTS, YDEGEE. The CDR3 reads CASSPWGSGGSYEQYF. DNA for the CDR3: TGTGCCAGCAGCCCTTGGGGGAGCGGGGGCTCCTACGAGCAGTACTTC. Full variable domain (remainder filled in from reference TRBV5-8 and TRBJ2-7): EAGVTQSPTHLIKTRGQQATLRCSPISGHTSVYWYQQALGLGLQFLLWYDEGEERNRGNFPPRFSGRQFPNYSSELNVNALELEDSALYLCASSPWGSGGSYEQYFGPGTRLTVT.